This passage covers 24 T cell receptor beta chains from one sample sequenced in a study of graft-versus-host responses after intestinal transplantation. The protocol was immunoSEQ multiplex PCR, while the TCRdb copy is restricted to in-frame clones and leaves out a portion. The table includes some 13,000 clones, more than 35% detected once. Sequenced here: alloreactive CD4+ T cells from a mixed lymphocyte reaction culture, sampled before intestinal transplant. The sample's subset: CFSE-low proliferating T cells sorted from approximately 6-day pre-transplant mixed lymphocyte reaction (GvH or HvG direction). These receptor sequences come from a human patient who received an intestinal transplant.

The CDR3 reads CASSPIRGIHATQYF. CDR3 in DNA: TGTGCCAGCAGCCCCATCAGGGGGATCCACGCGACCCAGTACTTC. This sequence joins TRBV11-2 and TRBJ2-5; TRBD1 matches 7 bases. The CDR3 loop spans 15 amino acids. Trimming cost V 5 bases and J 7 bases; bases outside gene matches: 13. Germline V gene sequence: CDR1 SGHAT, CDR2 FQNNGV. Supplemented by reference TRBV11-2 and TRBJ2-5, the full variable domain reads EAGVAQSPRYKIIEKRQSVAFWCNPISGHATLYWYQQILGQGPKLLIQFQNNGVVDDSQLPKDRFSAERLKGVDSTLKIQPAKLEDSAVYLCASSPIRGIHATQYFGPGTRLLVL.

The gene calls are TRBV10-1 and TRBJ2-3; the D is unclear. V gave up 4 bases and J gave up 9 bases, with 14 bases separating them. Germline V gene data show CDR1 as WNHNN and CDR2 as SYGVQD (reference sequence). CDR3 size: 13 residues. The CDR3 reads CASSAGLAGTQYF. CDR3 sequence (DNA): TGCGCCAGCAGTGCTGGCCTCGCAGGCACGCAGTATTTT.

This chain joins TRBV19 and TRBJ1-6, with 9 positions matching TRBD1. Trimming removed 3 bases from V and 5 bases from J; junction bases left unmatched: 17. Germline V lookup: CDR1 LNHDA, CDR2 SQIVND (reference sequence). This CDR3 comprises 20 residues. CDR3 nucleotide sequence: TGTGCCAGTAGTATCGTTACAGGGGGCGAGAGAAGTAAGAATAATTCACCCCTCCACTTT. Amino acids: CASSIVTGGERSKNNSPLHF.

This clone occurred a few times. The rearrangement links TRBV4-1 to TRBJ2-1; D is unclear. The V end was cut by 4 bases, the J end by 3 bases, with 7 bases between. The length of the CDR3 is 13 residues. The V gene's germline CDR1 is MGHRA and CDR2 YSYEKL. Here the CDR3 DNA reads TGCGCCAGCAGCCTGAGTGTCTACAATGAGCAGTTCTTC. Encoded protein: CASSLSVYNEQFF.

The chain has TRBV10-1 and TRBJ2-1, with D possibly TRBD2 on 6 matching bases. V lost 2 bases to trimming and J lost 0 bases, with 17 bases between them. The CDR3 loop spans 18 amino acids. CDR1 is WNHNN, CDR2 SYGVQD, per germline (reference sequence). The CDR3, as DNA: TGCGCCAGCAGTGAGGTGGTCGGCCGGGGGACCTCCTACAATGAGCAGTTCTTC. Its translation: CASSEVVGRGTSYNEQFF.

V gene TRBV5-6 combines with J gene TRBJ2-5, with a weak D call TRBD2 (6 bases). V shed 2 bases and J shed 5 bases, with 13 bases lying between them. The CDR3 is 14 amino acids. CDR1 and CDR2 (germline): SGHDT, YYEEEE. CDR3 nucleotides: TGTGCCAGCAGCTTTCGGCGGGGTGGGGAGACCCAGTACTTC. Amino acids: CASSFRRGGETQYF.

By proportion, this clone is medium-sized. The chain is built from TRBV19 and TRBJ1-2, with TRBD1 as a possible D gene (5 bases). Germline CDR1 is LNHDA and CDR2 is SQIVND (reference sequence). Trimming cost V 6 bases and J 1 base, with 15 bases left between them. This CDR3 spans 15 amino acids. The CDR3 DNA sequence: TGTGCCAGTAGCAAATCCCCGACAGTTAACTATGGCTACACCTTC. Amino acids: CASSKSPTVNYGYTF.

This clone was counted between two and nine times. In the same sample, other DNA sequences code for this CDR3. CDR3 bases: TGTGCCTGGACTCCGGGGGGGTCTTTCTCTGGAAACACCATATATTTT. As protein: CAWTPGGSFSGNTIYF. This sequence joins TRBV30 and TRBJ1-3; tentatively, D is TRBD1 (5 bases). Trimming left V 4 bases short and J 0 bases short, with 16 bases between. Germline V gene data show CDR1 as GTSNPN and CDR2 as SVGIG (reference sequence). The CDR3 extends over 16 amino acids.

J is TRBJ1-1 and V is TRBV7-9, with D uncertain. Trimming removed 3 bases from V and 10 bases from J, with 12 bases in between. Germline CDR1 is SEHNR and CDR2 is FQNEAQ (reference sequence). CDR3 length: 12 amino acids. The CDR3 region is CASSLRDLGAFF. For the CDR3, the DNA is TGTGCCAGCAGCTTGCGGGATCTCGGAGCTTTCTTT.

The chain uses TRBV29-1 and TRBJ2-1; tentatively, D is TRBD1 (6 bases). The CDR3 runs 14 residues. V lost 7 bases, J lost 0 bases, and 13 bases lay in between. In germline, CDR1 is SQVTM, CDR2 ANQGSEA. The CDR3 loop is CSAARGSSYNEQFF. The CDR3 DNA follows: TGCAGCGCCGCGAGGGGGAGCTCCTACAATGAGCAGTTCTTC.

This clone was observed a handful of times. V gene TRBV19 combines with J gene TRBJ1-1; D is undetermined. The CDR3 totals 12 residues. Germline V gives CDR1 LNHDA, CDR2 SQIVND (reference sequence). Between the trimmed V and J ends, which lost 3 bases and 5 bases, there was a span of 7 bases. CDR3 DNA: TGTGCCAGTAGTATCCCCACAACTGAAGCTTTCTTT. Protein: CASSIPTTEAFF. The full variable domain, its missing parts supplied by reference TRBV19 and TRBJ1-1, is DGGITQSPKYLFRKEGQNVTLSCEQNLNHDAMYWYRQDPGQGLRLIYYSQIVNDFQKGDIAEGYSVSREKKESFPLTVTSAQKNPTAFYLCASSIPTTEAFFGQGTRLTVV.

The chain carries TRBV12-5 and TRBJ1-1; D gene unclear. Trimming shortened V by 5 bases and J by 5 bases, and 15 bases separated the two germline ends. The CDR3 is 14 amino acids. Germline CDR1 LGHNT, CDR2 FRNRAP. The CDR3 sequence is CASGRVLEVTEAFF. The CDR3 DNA is TGTGCTAGTGGTCGGGTCTTGGAAGTGACTGAAGCTTTCTTT.

Relative to its sample, this clone is medium-sized (0.01 to 0.1%). J is TRBJ1-1 and V is TRBV5-1, with D perhaps matching TRBD1 (5 bases). Germline V gene data show CDR1 as SGHRS and CDR2 as YFSETQ. Trimming stripped 4 bases from V and 4 bases from J, with 14 bases between. The CDR3 consists of 14 residues. CDR3 sequence reads: CASSHDGAGTEAFF. CDR3 bases: TGCGCCAGCAGCCATGATGGGGCCGGCACTGAAGCTTTCTTT.

This clone was observed a handful of times. V gene TRBV6-6 combines with J gene TRBJ1-3; 12 positions agree with TRBD1. With 6 bases clipped from V and 0 bases from J, the junction kept 0 bases outside the gene matches. This CDR3 spans 15 amino acids. Germline assignment: CDR1 MNHNY and CDR2 SVGAGI (reference sequence). CDR3 residues: CASRGQGASGNTIYF. As DNA, the CDR3 is TGTGCCAGCAGGGGACAGGGGGCCTCTGGAAACACCATATATTTT.

This chain uses TRBV19 with TRBJ2-6, with a tentative D call TRBD1 (6 bases). CDR3 size: 15 residues. Between the trimmed V and J ends, which lost 7 bases and 0 bases, there was a span of 10 bases. Germline V gene sequence: CDR1 LNHDA, CDR2 SQIVND (reference sequence). DNA of the CDR3: TGTGCCAGTATGGGGGCGTACTCTGGGGCCAACGTCCTGACTTTC. Its protein product is CASMGAYSGANVLTF.

The chain carries TRBV18 and TRBJ1-4; possibly TRBD1 for D (5 bases). Germline values: CDR1 KGHSH, CDR2 LQKENI. Trimming removed 1 base at V and 4 bases at J, with 7 bases between. This CDR3 is built from 14 residues. The CDR3 reads CASSPQGFNEKLFF. The CDR3 DNA reads TGTGCCAGCTCACCACAGGGGTTTAATGAAAAACTGTTTTTT.

The V and J genes are TRBV30 and TRBJ2-3, with 7 bases aligning to TRBD2. CDR1 and CDR2 from the germline V gene are GTSNPN and SVGIG (reference sequence). This CDR3 comprises 15 residues. V gave up 2 bases and J gave up 0 bases; unmatched junction bases: 5. As DNA, the CDR3 is TGTGCCTGGAGTCCCCGGGGGGTTAGCACAGATACGCAGTATTTT. This encodes CAWSPRGVSTDTQYF. Based on the CDR3 plus reference TRBV30 and TRBJ2-3, the full variable domain is SQTIHQWPATLVQPVGSPLSLECTVEGTSNPNLYWYRQAAGRGLQLLFYSVGIGQISSEVPQNLSASRPQDRQFILSSKKLLLSDSGFYLCAWSPRGVSTDTQYFGPGTRLTVL.

This clone was seen more than once but under ten times. The chain employs TRBV19 and TRBJ1-2; TRBD1 agrees at 9 bases. The V and J ends lost 6 bases and 1 base, in that order; junction bases with no gene match: 3. Looked up from germline, CDR1 is LNHDA and CDR2 is SQIVND (reference sequence). This CDR3 comprises 14 residues. CDR3 amino acids: CASRLTGGNYGYTF. The CDR3 bases are TGTGCCAGTAGGCTGACAGGGGGTAACTATGGCTACACCTTC.

This chain uses TRBV7-9 with TRBJ2-4, with a tentative D call TRBD2 (5 bases). This CDR3 is built from 16 residues. The germline V gene encodes CDR1 SEHNR and CDR2 FQNEAQ (reference sequence). Trimming stripped 1 base from V and 1 base from J, with 11 bases between. CDR3 DNA: TGTGCCAGCAGCTTAGGGCAGACTACGGCCAAAAACATTCAGTACTTC. Translated: CASSLGQTTAKNIQYF. Full variable domain (remainder filled in from reference TRBV7-9 and TRBJ2-4): DTGVSQNPRHKITKRGQNVTFRCDPISEHNRLYWYRQTLGQGPEFLTYFQNEAQLEKSRLLSDRFSAERPKGSFSTLEIQRTEQGDSAMYLCASSLGQTTAKNIQYFGAGTRLSVL.

The V gene is TRBV7-2, the J gene TRBJ1-5; the D is unclear. This CDR3 has 13 amino acids. Germline V gene lookup returns CDR1 SGHTA and CDR2 FQGNSA. The V end lost 1 base, the J end lost 3 bases, and 4 bases lay between the germline ends. The CDR3 DNA reads TGTGCCAGCAGCTTAGGGGCCAATCAGCCCCAGCATTTT. Amino acids: CASSLGANQPQHF.

In DNA, the CDR3 is TGTGCCAGCAGTGGAAGGACAGGTTTACCCTACGAGCAGTACTTC. It specifies CASSGRTGLPYEQYF. V is TRBV6-4 and J is TRBJ2-7, with TRBD1 matching over 7 bases. The V gene's germline CDR1 is MRHNA and CDR2 SNTAGT. The CDR3 spans 15 residues. The junction had 8 bases not matched to a gene; V was cut back by 4 bases and J by 2 bases.

This clone was detected only a few times. The chain combines TRBV25-1 with TRBJ2-5, with 9 bases aligning to TRBD2. J gave up 5 bases and V 3 bases, and 7 bases lay outside the gene matches. There are 15 residues in the CDR3. Germline CDR1 MGHDK, CDR2 SYGVNS. CDR3 bases: TGTGCCAGCAGTGATCAGGCGGGGGGGCCTGAGACCCAGTACTTC. Translation: CASSDQAGGPETQYF.

The CDR3 nucleotides read TGCAGCGTTGGGACAGGGGGTCAGCCCCAGCATTTT. It yields the protein CSVGTGGQPQHF. V gene TRBV29-1 combines with J gene TRBJ1-5; 10 bases agree with TRBD1. The germline gives CDR1 SQVTM, CDR2 ANQGSEA. Losses at the gene ends were 4 bases for V and 6 bases for J; bases not matched to a gene: 0. CDR3 length: 12 amino acids. The whole variable domain, filled in from reference TRBV29-1 and TRBJ1-5, reads SAVISQKPSRDICQRGTSLTIQCQVDSQVTMMFWYRQQPGQSLTLIATANQGSEATYESGFVIDKFPISRPNLTFSTLTVSNMSPEDSSIYLCSVGTGGQPQHFGDGTRLSIL.

This clone was observed a few times. The chain joins TRBV5-3 to TRBJ1-5; 9 nucleotides agree with TRBD1. TRBV5-3 is annotated as an ORF whose role is uncertain. The CDR3 is 14 residues long. Trimming at V came to 4 bases and at J to 7 bases, leaving 6 bases not matched to a gene. The CDR3 bases are TGTGCCAGAAGCCCTGACAGGGGGTCCCAGCCCCAGCATTTT. This codes for CARSPDRGSQPQHF.